This T cell receptor beta chain was sequenced for a study of identifying expanded T cells in peripheral blood. Per the germline V gene, CDR1 is SGHAT and CDR2 is FQNNGV. V lost 4 bases, J lost 6 bases, and 16 bases lay in between. The CDR3 extends over 15 amino acids. Produced via immunoSEQ multiplex PCR; TCRdb's table is partial and in-frame only. The sample includes tens of thousands of clones, roughly 90% of them seen just once. Sequenced sample: blood. This sequence joins TRBV11-2 and TRBJ2-1; D perhaps matches TRBD2 (5 bases). This clonotype originated in a person aged 18 to 70 in good health. For the CDR3, the DNA is TGTGCCAGCAGCTCAATGGGGAGCGCTACCAATGAGCAGTTCTTC. The encoded protein is CASSSMGSATNEQFF.